This TCR beta chain was retrieved from a study of blood T cell repertoires in COVID-19. Study-level information: PBMCs, B-cell-depleted T cells, or T cells provided the cDNA or gDNA that made up the material.

The V and J ends lost 6 bases and 2 bases respectively, with 12 bases between them. CDR1 and CDR2 (germline): MNHEY, SVGAGI. This CDR3 region has 14 residues. Measured with immunoSEQ multiplex PCR; TCRdb has only the in-frame clones, and not every one. The table shows approximately 160,000 clones, with roughly 88% occurring only once. Sequenced input: peripheral blood. This clonotype originated in a woman aged 45-65 years in a cohort sampled during active or convalescent COVID-19. The chain carries TRBV6-5 and TRBJ2-3; perhaps TRBD2 as D (5 bases). CDR3 residues: CASRREIVTDTQYF. The CDR3 coding sequence is TGTGCCAGCAGACGGGAAATTGTCACAGATACGCAGTATTTT.